This T cell receptor (beta chain) was found in a study of human T cells and chemical hapten exposure (dated by TCRdb to the early 2020s). At the level of the whole study: For sensitization, 2% DPC in acetone was applied to a 2 cm by 2 cm area of upper inner arm skin. For TCR sequencing, blood came from approximately 29 alopecia patients at anywhere from one to four time points (pre-sensitization, 2, 6 and 24 weeks). Peripheral blood TCR repertoire changes were tracked in vivo in alopecia patients during primary and secondary sensitization to the hapten diphenylcyclopropenone (DPC). Libraries were pooled for sequencing, and variation in per-sample TCR yields was attributed mainly to small differences in library volumes within the pool. Patch tests used Finn chambers with 0.01% DPC on the upper back, scored after 6 days by International Contact Dermatitis Research Group standards. The mostly female patient cohort included alopecia areata with under or over 50% scalp involvement, alopecia totalis and alopecia universalis. Blood samples were taken from patients before sensitization (week 0) and at 2, 6 and about 24 weeks after DPC sensitization. Throughout the roughly 25-week study period, patients were also given weekly therapeutic DPC doses on the scalp.

This clonotype occurred a few times. Which antigen it targets is not known. No base quality information exists; no much larger clone differs at one position. Points the paper makes about the study in general: DPC sensitization did not change how many TCRs were above 1 in 1000 frequency, and no evidence was found of alterations in global repertoire structure. Because all patients had alopecia, a presumed autoimmune disease, the immune response of the patients might differ from that of healthy individuals. Repeated subsampling changed both the strength of the expansion versus patch-test correlation and the threshold at which that correlation became significant. Compared with pre-sensitization or healthy control sets, expanded TCRs formed significantly more large CDR3 similarity clusters, which is consistent with antigen-driven responses. Patch test score correlated positively with the number of PT1 expanded TCRs, reaching significance at thresholds 8, 16 and 32 but not at 4.

The germline V gene (reference sequence) supplies CDR1 SEHNR and CDR2 FQNEAQ. The CDR3 has 13 amino acids, counting the end cysteine and phenylalanine. The kept DNA is CDR3 alone, 39 bases in frame from the first base. V lost 5 bases and J lost 6 bases; the stretch between them is 11 bases long. Library method: RACE. Sequencing took place on a NextSeq 500. Library preparation attached unique molecular identifiers to individual cDNA molecules for quantitative, reproducible TCR counting. Each blood RNA sample was used to sequence both TCR alpha and TCR beta chains. In the authors' own workflow: Samples had a median of roughly 100,000 TCRs, with a range from roughly 23,224 to 700,000. The Decombinator software suite was used to annotate the V, J and CDR3 of the TCR reads. Every sample was subsampled to the same number of TCRs (28,000) for the PS versus PT1 abundance plots. Expanded TCRs were defined as absent before sensitization and observed at least eight times at the 2-week time point. Using fastp trimming at Q25 and MiXCR clonotype assembly, TCRdb reanalyzed the public sequencing data and kept in-frame beta chains. Rows are combined by CDR3 protein, so each entry shows the most common genes and DNA. In this record, the V and J calls reflect TCRdb's handling and not the investigators' own analysis. Within this sample are 210,000 or so distinct CDR3 sequences, with around 25% of them counted one time only. 2% to 2.5% of the sample lies in the top ten.

The sample's time point label, decoded: patch test 3, about 24 weeks after DPC sensitization. This sample's treatment or condition label indicates: therapeutic diphenylcyclopropenone sensitization with weekly scalp DPC. Blood at each patch-test visit was drawn before the patch test was applied. Eligible patients were aged 18 to 70, diagnosed with alopecia, deemed suitable for DPC therapy, and excluded if pregnant. Total RNA was isolated from unfractionated whole blood collected in Tempus Blood RNA tubes. The sequence joins TRBV7-9 to TRBJ1-5; the D gene is perhaps TRBD1, on 5 matching bases. The sequence was obtained from a woman between 35 and 50 years old with alopecia areata. Some clones in this sample may be carry-over from other donors' samples. The sequencing used whole blood, collected in connection with sensitization to the hapten diphenylcyclopropenone (DPC). The nucleotide sequence is TGTGCCAGCAGCCCAGGGCGATCTCAGCCCCAGCATTTT. It encodes CASSPGRSQPQHF.